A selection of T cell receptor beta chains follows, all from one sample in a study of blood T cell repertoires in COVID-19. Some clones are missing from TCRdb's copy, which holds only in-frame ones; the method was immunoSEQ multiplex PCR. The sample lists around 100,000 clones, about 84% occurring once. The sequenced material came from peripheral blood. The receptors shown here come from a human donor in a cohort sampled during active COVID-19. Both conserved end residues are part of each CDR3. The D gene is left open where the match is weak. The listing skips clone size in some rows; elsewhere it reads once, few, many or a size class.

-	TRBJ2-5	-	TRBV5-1	TGCGCCAGCAGTCTGGGAGGTCAGAAAGTGCAAGAGACCCAGTACTTC	CASSLGGQKVQETQYF
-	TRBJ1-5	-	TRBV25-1	TGTGCCAGCAGTGAAACAGGGCTCGTTCAGCCCCAGCATTTT	CASSETGLVQPQHF
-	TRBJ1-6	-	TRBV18	TGTGCCAGCTCACTGACGGCGGAGGGGTCACCCCTCCACTTT	CASSLTAEGSPLHF
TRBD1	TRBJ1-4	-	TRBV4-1	TGCGCCAGCAGCCAACGGACAGGGGGCGATCGTCTTGAAAAACTGTTTTTT	CASSQRTGGDRLEKLFF
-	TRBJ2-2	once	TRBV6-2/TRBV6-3	TGTGCCAGCAGTTCCAGGGGTCCAGAAAGGACCGGGGAGCTGTTTTTT	CASSSRGPERTGELFF
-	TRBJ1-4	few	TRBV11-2	TGTGCCAGCAGCCCCAAAGCGCGGACAGCAACTAATGAAAAACTGTTTTTT	CASSPKARTATNEKLFF
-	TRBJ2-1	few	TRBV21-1	TGTGCCAGCGACACAGGGACAGGCTCCTACAATGAGCAGTTCTTC	CASDTGTGSYNEQFF
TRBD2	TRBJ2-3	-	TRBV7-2	TGTGCCAGCAGCCTACAGGCGGGAGGGCCCCCAGATACGCAGTATTTT	CASSLQAGGPPDTQYF
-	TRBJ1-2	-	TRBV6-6	TGTGCCAGCAGGTTAGGGGACTATGGCTACACCTTC	CASRLGDYGYTF
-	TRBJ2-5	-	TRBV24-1	TGTGCCACCAGTGATCTGGGCACCAAGGGGGCCCAGTACTTC	CATSDLGTKGAQYF
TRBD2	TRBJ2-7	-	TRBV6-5	TGTGCTACCGGGGGAGGGTCACCTCGGGAGCAGTACTTC	CATGGGSPREQYF
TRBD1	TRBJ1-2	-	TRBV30	TGTGCCTGGACCACAACAGGGGGTTATGGCTACACCTTC	CAWTTTGGYGYTF
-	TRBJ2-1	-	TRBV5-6	TGTGCCAGCAGCTTGGCCTCCATCTCCGGAGCGAGTGAGCAGTTCTTC	CASSLASISGASEQFF
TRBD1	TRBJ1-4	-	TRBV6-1	TGTGCCAGCAGTGATGGTAGGGGGCGCAACGAAAAACTGTTTTTT	CASSDGRGRNEKLFF
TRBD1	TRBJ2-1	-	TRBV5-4	TGTGCCAGCAGCTTGGGGCAGGGGGCCTACAATGAGCAGTTCTTC	CASSLGQGAYNEQFF
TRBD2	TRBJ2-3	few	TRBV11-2	TGTGCCAGCAGCTTAGTCGCTAGCGGGTTCACAGATACGCAGTATTTT	CASSLVASGFTDTQYF
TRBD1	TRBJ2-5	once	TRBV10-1	TGCGCCAGCAGTGATGGGACAAGGGGGCGCCAAGAGACCCAGTACTTC	CASSDGTRGRQETQYF
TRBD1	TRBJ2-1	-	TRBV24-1	TGTGCCACCAGTGGAAAGGGACAGAACAACAATGAGCAGTTCTTC	CATSGKGQNNNEQFF
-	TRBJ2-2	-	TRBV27	TGTGCCAGCAGTTTGACTCCCGGGCGGGACACCGGGGAGCTGTTTTTT	CASSLTPGRDTGELFF
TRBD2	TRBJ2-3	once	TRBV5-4	TGTGCCAGCAGCCCTAGCGGGGGGGGCACAGATACGCAGTATTTT	CASSPSGGGTDTQYF
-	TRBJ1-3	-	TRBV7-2	TGTGCCAGCAGCTTAGTAGTAACTACCTCTGGAAACACCATATATTTT	CASSLVVTTSGNTIYF
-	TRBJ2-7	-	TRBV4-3	TGCGCCAGCAGCCAAGCCCTACAGATTGGCAAGAACTACGAGCAGTACTTC	CASSQALQIGKNYEQYF
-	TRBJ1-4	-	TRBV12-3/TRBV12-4	TGTGCCAGCAGATCACGAGGGAGTGAAAAACTGTTTTTT	CASRSRGSEKLFF
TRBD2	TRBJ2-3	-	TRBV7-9	TGTGCCAGCAGCCAGGGACTAGTTGGATTCGGCACAGATACGCAGTATTTT	CASSQGLVGFGTDTQYF
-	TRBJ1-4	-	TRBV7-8	TGTGCCAGCAGTTCCGGAGGGGCCTGGCTCCGAGATGAAAAACTGTTTTTT	CASSSGGAWLRDEKLFF
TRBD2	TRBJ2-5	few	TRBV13	TGTGCCAGCAGAAAAAGCGGGGGGGCGGATGAGACCCAGTACTTC	CASRKSGGADETQYF
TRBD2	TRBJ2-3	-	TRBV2	TGTGCCAGCAGTGTACTGGCGGGAGGCGCAGATACGCAGTATTTT	CASSVLAGGADTQYF
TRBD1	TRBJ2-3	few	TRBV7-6	TGTGCCAGCAGCTTCCCTCAAACCACCGGGACAGGGGTGCCAGATACGCAGTATTTT	CASSFPQTTGTGVPDTQYF
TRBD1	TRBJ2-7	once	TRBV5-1	TGCGCCAGCAGCTTGGGGGGACAGGGGGCCTACGAGCAGTACTTC	CASSLGGQGAYEQYF
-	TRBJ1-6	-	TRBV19	TGTGCCAGTACCGACCGGAGCTCCTATAATTCACCCCTCCACTTT	CASTDRSSYNSPLHF
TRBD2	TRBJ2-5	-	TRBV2	TGTGCCAGCAGTTATAGCGGGGGAATACAAGAGACCCAGTACTTC	CASSYSGGIQETQYF
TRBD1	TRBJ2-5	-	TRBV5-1	TGCGCCAGCAGCTTGGGGGGGACAGGGGGCGTGGAGACCCAGTACTTC	CASSLGGTGGVETQYF
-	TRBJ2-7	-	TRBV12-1	TGTGCCAGCAGCCCGTTCTACGAGCAGTACTTC	CASSPFYEQYF
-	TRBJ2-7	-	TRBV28	TGTGCCAGCAGTGCACCTCCGCGGGCCTACGAGCAGTACTTC	CASSAPPRAYEQYF
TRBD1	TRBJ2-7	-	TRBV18	TGTGCCAGCTCACGGGACAGGGAAGTGCAGTACTTC	CASSRDREVQYF
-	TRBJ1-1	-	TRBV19	TGTGCCAGTAGTACTACAGGGTTGAACACTGAAGCTTTCTTT	CASSTTGLNTEAFF
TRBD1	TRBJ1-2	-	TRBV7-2	TGTGCCAGCAGCTCGCCGGGACAGGGGAGTCGGGGCTACACCTTC	CASSSPGQGSRGYTF
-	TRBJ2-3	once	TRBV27	TGTGCCAGCAGTTTATCGCGAGCGGGGGGACAGGGGCCAGATACGCAGTATTTT	CASSLSRAGGQGPDTQYF
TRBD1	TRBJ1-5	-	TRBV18	TGTGCCAGCTCACGTACCGGGACAGGTGGGTTTCAGCCCCAGCATTTT	CASSRTGTGGFQPQHF
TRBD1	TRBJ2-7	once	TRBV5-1	TGCGCCAGCAGCCCCCAGGGACAGGGGGCGTATGAGCAGTACTTC	CASSPQGQGAYEQYF
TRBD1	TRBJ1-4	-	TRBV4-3	TGCGCCAGCAGCCAAGAATACAGGGGAGGTGAAAAACTGTTTTTT	CASSQEYRGGEKLFF
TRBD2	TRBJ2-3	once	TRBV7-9	TGTGCCAGCAGCTTACGGGAGGGGATGGCAGATACGCAGTATTTT	CASSLREGMADTQYF
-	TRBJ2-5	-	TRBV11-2	TGTGCCAGCAGCTTTGGCGCAGGAGAGACCCAGTACTTC	CASSFGAGETQYF
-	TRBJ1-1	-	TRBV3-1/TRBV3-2	TGTGCCAGCAGCCCCCCGGTTGGCACTGAAGCTTTCTTT	CASSPPVGTEAFF
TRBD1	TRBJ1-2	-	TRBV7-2	TGTGCCAGCAGCCTAGGGACGACAGGGTACTATGGCTACACCTTC	CASSLGTTGYYGYTF
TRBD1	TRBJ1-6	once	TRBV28	TGTGCCAGCACCCGGGAGGGGGCTTCACCCCTCCACTTT	CASTREGASPLHF
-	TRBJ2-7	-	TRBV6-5	TGTGCCAGCAGGGGCGACAGCGCCTACGAGCAGTACTTC	CASRGDSAYEQYF
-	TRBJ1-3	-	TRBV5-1	TGCGCCAGCAGCGCTGGCTCTTACTCTGGAAACACCATATATTTT	CASSAGSYSGNTIYF
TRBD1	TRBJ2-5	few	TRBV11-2	TGTGCCAGCAGCCATGGACAGGTACAAGAGACCCAGTACTTC	CASSHGQVQETQYF
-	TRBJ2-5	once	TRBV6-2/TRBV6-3	TGTGCCAGCAGTAACAGCTATTACCAAGAGACCCAGTACTTC	CASSNSYYQETQYF
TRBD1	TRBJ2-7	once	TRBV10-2	TGCGCCAGCAGTGGGGGGGACAGGTTCTCCTACGAGCAGTACTTC	CASSGGDRFSYEQYF
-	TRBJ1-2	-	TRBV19	TGTGCCAGTAGTACCCAAGATAGTTACGGCTACACCTTC	CASSTQDSYGYTF